These T cell receptor beta chains were read from a single sample in a study of T cell responses to AZD1222 COVID-19 vaccine. Profiling relied on immunoSEQ multiplex PCR, and the TCRdb table lists in-frame clones only, not all of them. The repertoire holds 110,000 to 150,000 clones, about 94% seen once, with more than 3.5% in the top ten. Sequencing used peripheral blood, obtained on day 0 of AZD1222 vaccination. These receptors were obtained from an adult in good health. Each CDR3 is given with its conserved first and last residue. The D gene is left open where the match is weak. The size entry is marked missing in some rows and otherwise reads once, few, many or a size class.

D gene	V gene	J gene	clone size	CDR3 DNA	CDR3 protein
NA	TRBV11-2	TRBJ2-3	NA	TGTGCCAGCAGCCCCAGGGGCGGGAGAAGCACAGATACGCAGTATTTT	CASSPRGGRSTDTQYF
NA	TRBV6-5	TRBJ1-1	NA	TGTGTCAAGAGACAGCTCATGAACACTGAAGCTTTCTTT	CVKRQLMNTEAFF
NA	TRBV5-1	TRBJ1-1	NA	TGCGCCAGCAGTTCTCTCGGGAAGGGGAACACTGAAGCTTTCTTT	CASSSLGKGNTEAFF
TRBD1	TRBV7-2	TRBJ2-6	few	TGTGCCAGCAGCTTAACCGGGACAGCGCTCTCTGGGGCCAACGTCCTGACTTTC	CASSLTGTALSGANVLTF
NA	TRBV19	TRBJ2-7	NA	TGTGCCAGTAGTCCAGCTGGCGGGCCGGACGGCGAGCAGTACTTC	CASSPAGGPDGEQYF
NA	TRBV6-5	TRBJ2-6	NA	TGTGCCAGCAGTTACGAGGCGAGCTCTGGGGCCAACGTCCTGACTTTC	CASSYEASSGANVLTF
NA	TRBV19	TRBJ2-3	NA	TGTGCCAGTAGTATTGACACGGGCACAGATACGCAGTATTTT	CASSIDTGTDTQYF
TRBD1	TRBV6-5	TRBJ1-5	NA	TGTGCCAGCACTACAGGGGTTCAGCCCCAGCATTTT	CASTTGVQPQHF
NA	TRBV5-8	TRBJ1-5	NA	TGTGCCAGCAGCTTGCCCAAACAGCCCCAGCATTTT	CASSLPKQPQHF
TRBD2	TRBV20-1	TRBJ2-7	once	TGCAGTGCTAGTTTGACTAGCGGGAGACCACCCTACGAGCAGTACTTC	CSASLTSGRPPYEQYF
NA	TRBV10-2	TRBJ1-2	NA	TGCGCCAGCAGTGATAACAGGGAAAGCTATGGCTACACCTTC	CASSDNRESYGYTF
TRBD2	TRBV7-2	TRBJ2-1	NA	TGTGCCAGCAGCTTAGCGGGGCGGGGGTACTGGAATGAGCAGTTCTTC	CASSLAGRGYWNEQFF
NA	TRBV15	TRBJ2-1	NA	TGTGCCACCAGCAGAGATCGAATGGAGCAGTTCTTC	CATSRDRMEQFF
NA	TRBV6-5	TRBJ2-1	NA	TGTGCCAGCAGTCGGGGTCACTTCAATGAGCAGTTCTTC	CASSRGHFNEQFF
TRBD2	TRBV5-4	TRBJ2-7	NA	TGTGCCAGCAGCTCCTTAGCGGGGGAAGGCGAGCAGTACTTC	CASSSLAGEGEQYF
NA	TRBV5-6	TRBJ2-7	NA	TGTGCCAGCAGTCTTACCGGGACTCCAGCCTACGAGCAGTACTTC	CASSLTGTPAYEQYF
NA	TRBV21-1	TRBJ1-5	NA	TGTGCCAGCAGCAAAGAAAGCAATCAGCCCCAGCATTTT	CASSKESNQPQHF
NA	TRBV7-2	TRBJ2-7	NA	TGTGCCAGCAGCTGGGCCCCCGTTAAAATCTACGAGCAGTACTTC	CASSWAPVKIYEQYF
NA	TRBV3-1/TRBV3-2	TRBJ1-2	NA	TGTGCCAGCAGCCCCCTGGGGGGGGCAGATGGCTACACCTTC	CASSPLGGADGYTF
NA	TRBV6-5	TRBJ1-5	NA	TGTGCCAGCACTGCCGGGGGCAATCAGCCCCAGCATTTT	CASTAGGNQPQHF
NA	TRBV5-6	TRBJ2-3	NA	TGTGCCAGCAGCCTTATGAGGGGCACAGATACGCAGTATTTT	CASSLMRGTDTQYF
NA	TRBV9	TRBJ1-1	NA	TGTGCCAGCAGCGGTACAGGGATCCAAAACACTGAAGCTTTCTTT	CASSGTGIQNTEAFF
NA	TRBV5-1	TRBJ2-5	NA	TGCGCCAGCAGCTTGGAGCCAGGGAAAGAGACCCAGTACTTC	CASSLEPGKETQYF
NA	TRBV6-5	TRBJ2-1	NA	TGTGCCAGCATTGGCAGGGGCAATGAGCAGTTCTTC	CASIGRGNEQFF
NA	TRBV9	TRBJ2-2	once	TGTGCCAGCAGCGTATCCACTAGGGCTACCCGGGAGCTGTTTTTT	CASSVSTRATRELFF
NA	TRBV28	TRBJ2-5	NA	TGTGCCAGCAGTTTACCGGGGACCCAGTACTTC	CASSLPGTQYF
NA	TRBV10-3	TRBJ1-2	NA	TGTGCCATCAGTGAGTCTGGAGGACAGTACTATGGCTACACCTTC	CAISESGGQYYGYTF
TRBD1	TRBV5-1	TRBJ2-3	few	TGCGCCAGCAGCTTAAGGGGACAGGTTGCCGATACGCAGTATTTT	CASSLRGQVADTQYF
TRBD1	TRBV2	TRBJ2-3	NA	TGTGCCAGCAGTGAGGGACAGGGGGCGCGGGATACGCAGTATTTT	CASSEGQGARDTQYF